This T cell receptor (beta chain) stems from a study of neurological immune-mediated disorders. Template-switch 5'RACE cDNA synthesis added a 10-nucleotide unique molecular identifier. The output of every sequencing run exceeded 190 million TCR-beta sequences, derived from 15-18 subjects. MiXCR, applied by TCRdb to the 5' RACE reads, yields one record per CDR3 protein. Among some 22,000 distinct CDR3 sequences listed, 13% were seen once. This CDR3 is built from 13 residues. The germline gives CDR1 MDHEN, CDR2 SYDVKM. The ends were cut back, 8 bases at V and 2 bases at J, with 9 bases in the middle. This sample's time point: technical triplicate 1. Sorted libraries were made with about 1.1 million CD4+ or CD8+ T cells. Study outcomes and limitations: In HTLV-1-associated myelopathy, TCR clonal expansion was greatest, whereas multiple sclerosis had the least, falling below healthy controls.

This clonotype was observed at least ten times. Antigen specificity is unknown. The J gene is TRBJ2-2, the V gene TRBV28; D gene unclear. Sequencing was performed on CD4+ T cells from blood. The source of this sequence is a female donor with HTLV-1-associated myelopathy (HAM/TSP). CDR3 nucleotides: TGTGCCAGCTTGGGGATAAACACCGGGGAGCTGTTTTTT. This sequence encodes CASLGINTGELFF. The full variable domain, with the rest looked up from reference TRBV28 and TRBJ2-2, is DVKVTQSSRYLVKRTGEKVFLECVQDMDHENMFWYRQDPGLGLRLIYFSYDVKMKEKGDIPEGYSVSREKKERFSLILESASTNQTSMYLCASLGINTGELFFGEGSRLTVL.